The sequence of this T cell receptor beta chain was determined in a study of blood T cell repertoires in COVID-19. Assay: immunoSEQ multiplex PCR; the TCRdb copy retains only in-frame clones and omits some. Of about 140,000 clones in the sample, around four fifths were seen once. CDR3 size: 14 residues. CDR1 is LGHDT and CDR2 is YNNKEL in the germline V gene (reference sequence). V shed 1 base, J shed 5 bases, and the junction held 3 bases outside the gene matches. The table lists this clone with a count of one. This TCR came from a woman in her forties or fifties with acute COVID-19. V and J are TRBV3-1 (or the pseudogene TRBV3-2) and TRBJ2-5; TRBD1 aligns across 8 bases. Sequenced: PBMCs or T cells enriched from blood (not recorded which). As DNA, the CDR3 is TGTGCCAGCAGCCAAGGGACAGGGACGGAGACCCAGTACTTC. This gives the protein CASSQGTGTETQYF.